These T cell receptor beta chains were read from a single sample in a study of CD8 T cells in Susac syndrome. TCRdb used MiXCR to reprocess the immunoSEQ multiplex PCR reads, holding one entry per CDR3 protein. The sample lists some 200,000 distinct CDR3 sequences, nearly 97% occurring once. Material: CD4+ T cells from PBMCs. The receptors were sampled from a human donor with Susac syndrome. CDR3s include the opening cysteine and the closing phenylalanine or tryptophan. The order of the fields is J gene, V gene, D gene, clone size, CDR3 DNA, CDR3 protein. D genes are given only for firm matches. Size is stated for part of the rows, as once, few or many counts, or as a class when the clone is expanded.

TRBJ1-4 | TRBV14 | TRBD1 | NA | TGTGCCAGCAGCCCGGACAGGGTCGGTGAAAAACTGTTTTTT | CASSPDRVGEKLFF
TRBJ2-5 | TRBV11-2 | TRBD2 | NA | TGTGCCAGCACCCCGCGGGGGGTGGGAGAGACCCAGTACTTC | CASTPRGVGETQYF
TRBJ2-5 | TRBV15 | NA | NA | TGTGCCACCGCCGAACAAGAGACCCAGTACTTC | CATAEQETQYF
TRBJ2-7 | TRBV9 | TRBD2 | NA | TGTGCCAGCAGCGTAGGGCCCGGGGGGACCTACGAGCAGTACTTC | CASSVGPGGTYEQYF
TRBJ2-1 | TRBV10-2 | NA | once | TGCGCCAGCAGTGAGAAGGGTCTAGCACATGAGCAGTTCTTC | CASSEKGLAHEQFF
TRBJ1-2 | TRBV20-1 | TRBD1 | NA | TGCAGTGCTAGACCCCGCCCACGGGACAGCAGCTATGGCTACACCTTC | CSARPRPRDSSYGYTF
TRBJ2-3 | TRBV7-8 | NA | NA | TGTGCCAGCAGCTTAGCGATAAGACAGGATACGCAGTATTTT | CASSLAIRQDTQYF
TRBJ2-1 | TRBV9 | TRBD2 | once | TGTGCCAGCAGCGTAGCGGTACTAGCGGAAGAGCAGTTCTTC | CASSVAVLAEEQFF
TRBJ2-4 | TRBV19 | NA | NA | TGTGCCAGTAGTATGACAGAGCTCATTCAGTACTTC | CASSMTELIQYF
TRBJ2-3 | TRBV4-1 | TRBD2 | NA | TGCGCCAGCAGCCAAGAACCTAGCGGGGGCCCCGATACGCAGTATTTT | CASSQEPSGGPDTQYF
TRBJ1-2 | TRBV2 | TRBD1 | once | TGTGCCAGCAGTGAAGCGGCCCCTCGACAGGGGGCCTATGGCTACACCTTC | CASSEAAPRQGAYGYTF
TRBJ1-4 | TRBV30 | NA | NA | TGTGCCCGGAGTGTGGCAGGGAGGGAAAAACTGTTTTTT | CARSVAGREKLFF
TRBJ1-1 | TRBV20-1 | TRBD1 | NA | TGCAGTGCTAGAAAGGGCGGGACAGGGTGGGGAAGAGTGGCTGAAGCTTTCTTT | CSARKGGTGWGRVAEAFF
TRBJ2-1 | TRBV29-1 | NA | NA | TGCAGCGGGGCCGAACGTGGAATCAATGAGCAGTTCTTC | CSGAERGINEQFF
TRBJ2-3 | TRBV12-5 | NA | NA | TGTGCTAGTGCCTTGGGACGGAGTTACACAGATACGCAGTATTTT | CASALGRSYTDTQYF
TRBJ2-7 | TRBV12-3/TRBV12-4 | TRBD1 | NA | TGTGCCAGCAGTCCCGGGACAGGGTACAACGAGCAGTACTTC | CASSPGTGYNEQYF
TRBJ2-3 | TRBV18 | NA | NA | TGTGCCAGCTCCTTCATAGGAGGAGCCTCTGGGGATACGCAGTATTTT | CASSFIGGASGDTQYF
TRBJ1-1 | TRBV7-3 | NA | NA | TGTGCCAGCAGCTTAGGGGGGGCTGAAGCTTTCTTT | CASSLGGAEAFF
TRBJ2-3 | TRBV11-1 | NA | NA | TGTGCCAGCAGCTCCAGGGGGGCAGATACGCAGTATTTT | CASSSRGADTQYF
TRBJ1-6 | TRBV20-1 | NA | NA | TGCAGTGTTACTCAGGGGCTGGGTAATTCACCCCTCCACTTT | CSVTQGLGNSPLHF
TRBJ1-6 | TRBV10-3 | TRBD1 | NA | TGTGCCATCAGTGAGTCAGGACAGGGGGTAACGCCCCTCCACTTT | CAISESGQGVTPLHF
TRBJ1-6 | TRBV20-1 | NA | NA | TGCAGTGCTAGTTATCAGGGTTATAATTCACCCCTCCACTTT | CSASYQGYNSPLHF
TRBJ2-3 | TRBV30 | NA | NA | TGTGCCTGGAGTGGGAAGGGATGGACAGATACGCAGTATTTT | CAWSGKGWTDTQYF
TRBJ2-5 | TRBV5-1 | NA | NA | TGCGCCAGCATGCAGGGGCGTGGTGAGACCCAGTACTTC | CASMQGRGETQYF
TRBJ2-1 | TRBV9 | NA | NA | TGTGCCAGCAGCTCCAGTGCAGGGTACAATGAGCAGTTCTTC | CASSSSAGYNEQFF
TRBJ2-7 | TRBV27 | NA | NA | TGTGCCAGCAGTTTTCGTGGGACTGCCTCCTACGAGCAGTACTTC | CASSFRGTASYEQYF
TRBJ1-5 | TRBV24-1 | NA | NA | TGTGCCACCAATGACCTTGACAGGACACGGGGCGATCAGCCCCAGCATTTT | CATNDLDRTRGDQPQHF
TRBJ2-6 | TRBV24-1 | NA | NA | TGTGCCACCAGTGATGGAGATGCAGCTGGGGCCAACGTCCTGACTTTC | CATSDGDAAGANVLTF
TRBJ2-2 | TRBV6-2/TRBV6-3 | NA | NA | TGTGCCAGCAGTTACTCCTTTCCGGGGGGCGGCTCCGGGGAGCTGTTTTTT | CASSYSFPGGGSGELFF
TRBJ2-3 | TRBV3-1 | TRBD1 | NA | TGTGCCAGCAGCCTTAATCTCGGACAGGGAACAGATACGCAGTATTTT | CASSLNLGQGTDTQYF
TRBJ2-5 | TRBV5-4 | TRBD2 | NA | TGTGCCAGCAGCCTAAAACCTATAGCGGGGGAGTACTTC | CASSLKPIAGEYF
TRBJ1-2 | TRBV30 | NA | NA | TGTGCCTCGGACGGTCGAGGACAAACATATGGCTACACCTTC | CASDGRGQTYGYTF
TRBJ1-6 | TRBV18 | NA | NA | TGTGCCAGCTCACCGGGACAAGATAATTCACCCCTCCACTTT | CASSPGQDNSPLHF
TRBJ1-5 | TRBV6-5 | NA | NA | TGTGCCAGCGGCTGGGGTCAGCCCCAGCATTTT | CASGWGQPQHF
TRBJ2-1 | TRBV18 | TRBD2 | NA | TGTGCCAGCTCACCTACGTTCATAGCGGGGGGGCCTAATGAGCAGTTCTTC | CASSPTFIAGGPNEQFF
TRBJ2-7 | TRBV20-1 | TRBD1 | NA | TGCAGTGCTCATCCCCCCGGGACAGGGGTAGACGAGCAGTACTTC | CSAHPPGTGVDEQYF
TRBJ2-1 | TRBV12-3/TRBV12-4 | NA | NA | TGTGCCAGCAGTTCCGCCGGGGTCAATGAGCAGTTCTTC | CASSSAGVNEQFF
TRBJ1-5 | TRBV7-9 | NA | NA | TGTGCCAGCAGCTTATGGGGGAATCAGCCCCAGCATTTT | CASSLWGNQPQHF
TRBJ1-2 | TRBV6-6 | NA | NA | TGTGCCAGCAGTTACCCCACAGCCGTCTATGGCTACACCTTC | CASSYPTAVYGYTF
TRBJ2-6 | TRBV27 | NA | NA | TGTGCCAGCACCAGCCCGGGGGGGGCCAACGTCCTGACTTTC | CASTSPGGANVLTF
TRBJ2-5 | TRBV6-5 | TRBD1 | NA | TGTGCCAGCAGTTACCCCACCTACAGGGGGGTATGCGAGACCCAGTACTTC | CASSYPTYRGVCETQYF
TRBJ2-2 | TRBV30 | TRBD1 | NA | TGTGCCTGGAGTAGCGAGACAGGGAAGTTTGTCGGGGAGCTGTTTTTT | CAWSSETGKFVGELFF
TRBJ2-5 | TRBV4-1 | TRBD2 | NA | TGCGCCAGCAGCCAATTCGGGGGGGCCGTGGAGACCCAGTACTTC | CASSQFGGAVETQYF
TRBJ2-2 | TRBV7-9 | NA | NA | TGTGCCAGCAGCCTTTCTACGGACACCGGGGAGCTGTTTTTT | CASSLSTDTGELFF
TRBJ2-7 | TRBV30 | TRBD1 | NA | TGTGCCTGGAGGAAAGACAGGGGGATCTGGTACGAGCAGTACTTC | CAWRKDRGIWYEQYF
TRBJ1-1 | TRBV29-1 | NA | NA | TGCAGCGTGGCTAGGGCGGTGAACACTGAAGCTTTCTTT | CSVARAVNTEAFF
TRBJ1-1 | TRBV30 | NA | NA | TGTGCCTGGATCCGCGAAATGAACACTGAAGCTTTCTTT | CAWIREMNTEAFF
TRBJ1-3 | TRBV7-9 | NA | NA | TGTGCCAGCAGCAACCGGGCCAGCCAAGACACCATATATTTT | CASSNRASQDTIYF
TRBJ1-5 | TRBV20-1 | NA | NA | TGCAGTGCTAGCGGAGGGGGAAATAATCAGCCCCAGCATTTT | CSASGGGNNQPQHF